These T cell receptor beta chains were read from a single sample in a study of CXCR3-negative and CXCR3-positive naive CD8 T cells. TCRdb re-called the 5' RACE reads; every CDR3 protein appears as one record, without DNA. The repertoire table contains 65,000 to 75,000 distinct CDR3 sequences. Sequencing used naive CXCR3+ CD8+ T cells from blood. These receptors were obtained from a human donor in good health. Some clones in this sample may be carry-over from other donors' samples. The CDR3 runs from the conserved cysteine through the conserved F or W. Each record gives: V gene, J gene, CDR3 protein.

>TRBV7-6|TRBJ2-2
CASSFVSKTGHRNTGELFF
>TRBV12-3/TRBV12-4|TRBJ2-7
CASSSGTGPYEQYF
>TRBV6-5|TRBJ2-1
CASSYYPPGGSYNEQFF
>TRBV9|TRBJ2-1
CASSEGDNEQFF
>TRBV4-3|TRBJ2-3
CASSQDREGTDTRYF
>TRBV7-9|TRBJ2-7
CASSSGTGPKVSYEQYF
>TRBV15|TRBJ2-3
CATSDDGSSSPGGADTQYF
>TRBV6-2/TRBV6-3|TRBJ1-5
CASSLVRVGRRNQPQHF
>TRBV7-9|TRBJ1-2
CASSYSNRGDGYTF
>TRBV6-5|TRBJ2-4
CASTEGQGAKNIQYF
>TRBV14|TRBJ1-4
CASSRPGPNEKLFF
>TRBV24-1|TRBJ2-3
CATSASVQITDTQYF
>TRBV7-2|TRBJ2-3
CASSNRDRGTLDTQYF
>TRBV20-1|TRBJ2-1
CSALELASYNEQFF
>TRBV6-5|TRBJ2-5
CASSFGTGKGETQYF
>TRBV12-3/TRBV12-4|TRBJ2-6
CASSLRDIGSGANVLTF
>TRBV7-7|TRBJ2-3
CASSLLASGGDADTQYF
>TRBV29-1|TRBJ2-1
CSVEGTGTSYNEQFF
>TRBV4-3|TRBJ1-2
CASSQDLISPGEGYTF
>TRBV12-3/TRBV12-4|TRBJ2-1
CASSPEQGKAYNEQFF
>TRBV9|TRBJ2-7
CASSPTGGAEYEQYF
>TRBV11-3|TRBJ2-5
CASSLDPGIGQETQYF
>TRBV14|TRBJ2-1
CASSHPGQGANEQFF
>TRBV29-1|TRBJ2-7
CSVETGSYEQYF
>TRBV6-6|TRBJ2-3
CASTPRGRGQGDTQYF
>TRBV29-1|TRBJ2-2
CSVQGDSEIITGELFF
>TRBV28|TRBJ2-5
CASRPSGGAVETQYF